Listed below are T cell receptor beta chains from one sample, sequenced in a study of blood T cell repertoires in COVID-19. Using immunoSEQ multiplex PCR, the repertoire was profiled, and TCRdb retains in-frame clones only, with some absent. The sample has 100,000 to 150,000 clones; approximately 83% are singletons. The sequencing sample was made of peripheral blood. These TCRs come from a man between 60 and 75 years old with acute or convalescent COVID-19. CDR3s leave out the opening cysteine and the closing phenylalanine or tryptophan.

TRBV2,ASKGQAGNTEAF
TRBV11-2,ASSLEQMPSFNSPLH
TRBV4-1,ASSQPPRGDGYT
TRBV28,ASSLLPGQGGANYGYT
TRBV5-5,ASSRTGSYNEQF
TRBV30,AWNTQGSYT
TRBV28,ASSLIRGSGGYT
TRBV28,ASSFDRLELF
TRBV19,ASSIARPSGTGELF
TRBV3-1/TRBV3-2,ASSPSRDSPLH
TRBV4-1,ASNGQGTNRDEQY
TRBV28,ASRVPRDSFYEQY
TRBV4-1,ASSQDRRAASSYEQY
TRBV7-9,ASSSLLGTGRYYGYT
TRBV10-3,AISESGTRGRDYYGYT
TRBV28,ASSLIRGRPEAF
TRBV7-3,ASSTTGTSGNEQF
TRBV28,ASSLGTAGNQPQH
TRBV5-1,ASSLMVSGSGVTYEQY
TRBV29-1,SVVNRGRVGSYEQY
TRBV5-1,ASSPSRGANTEAF
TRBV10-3,AIRSGTSESQETQY
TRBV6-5,ASLTGQGDQPQH
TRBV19,ASTPGGLSYEQY
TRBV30,AWSVRGGRAYEQY
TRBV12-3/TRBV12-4,ASSFNRAYEQY
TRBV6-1,ASSEKIRGAVGYT
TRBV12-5,ASGLASNTDTQY
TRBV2,ASILAGGPGTQY
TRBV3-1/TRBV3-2,ASSHHGTGRNTEAF
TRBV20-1,SAPTHGYT
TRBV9,ASSGFSGTEAF
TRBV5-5,ASSFGPQGRDQKLF
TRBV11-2,ASGLWGRTEAF
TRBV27,ASSLGRPTDTQY
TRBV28,ASSPHGGLGEKLF
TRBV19,ASSIGGAQETQY
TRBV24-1,ATSDAGRETQY
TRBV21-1,ASLTIPGELETQY
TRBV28,ATRRSGGPSTDTQY
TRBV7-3,ASSLNAGQETQY
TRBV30,AWNKGDTNTGELF
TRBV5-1,ASSSNQEWMNEQY
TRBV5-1,ASSLSGLITGELF
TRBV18,ASSPSRLQGIAF
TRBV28,ASTRRGFYEQF
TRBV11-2,ASSLGSGLAVYNEQF
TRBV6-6,ASSPGQGLETQY
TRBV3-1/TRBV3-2,ASSHGTGGPRDEQF
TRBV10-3,AISGPRATTDTQY
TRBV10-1,ASSDPGTSGGRGTQY
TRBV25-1,ASSDMKRDPPHEQF
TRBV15,ATSRTGTEKLF
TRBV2,ASSDWGDQPQH
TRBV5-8,ARPSGASYNEQF
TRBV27,ASSLTGWGQGEEVGEKLF
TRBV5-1,ASSPGTSSIQY
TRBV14,ASSQTAGRRTEAF